This T cell receptor (beta chain) comes out of a study of Graves' ophthalmopathy and Graves' hyperthyroidism. At the level of the study: Stable hyperthyroidism meant no progression to ophthalmopathy within 18 months of follow-up. Broader study findings: Built on 13 signatures, a model told ophthalmopathy apart from stable hyperthyroidism with approximately 85% sensitivity and under 83% specificity.

Germline V gene data show CDR1 as SGHAT and CDR2 as FQNNGV. The CDR3 covers 14 residues. Concerning this clonotype itself: What it recognizes is unknown. Possible read error: a much larger clone is one base away.

Beta-chain TCR CDR3 regions were amplified from RNA transcripts. The authors performed first-round RT-PCR with HTBI primers and then a second-round multiplex PCR. TCRdb ran MiXCR on the multiplex PCR reads and lists one entry per CDR3 protein. The table has 1 million to 1.3 million distinct CDR3 sequences, less than 45% seen once. Clinicians diagnosed using symptoms, serum thyroxine, TRAb, thyroid ultrasound and orbital computed tomography. Sequencing was carried out using peripheral blood or thyroid tissue (not recorded which). The V and J genes are TRBV11-2 and TRBJ2-5; 7 positions match TRBD1. The TCR sequence derives from an adult man with Graves' hyperthyroidism. The CDR3 is CASSSGQEREIQYF. CDR3 nucleotides: TGTGCCAGCAGCTCAGGACAGGAGCGAGAGATCCAGTACTTC.